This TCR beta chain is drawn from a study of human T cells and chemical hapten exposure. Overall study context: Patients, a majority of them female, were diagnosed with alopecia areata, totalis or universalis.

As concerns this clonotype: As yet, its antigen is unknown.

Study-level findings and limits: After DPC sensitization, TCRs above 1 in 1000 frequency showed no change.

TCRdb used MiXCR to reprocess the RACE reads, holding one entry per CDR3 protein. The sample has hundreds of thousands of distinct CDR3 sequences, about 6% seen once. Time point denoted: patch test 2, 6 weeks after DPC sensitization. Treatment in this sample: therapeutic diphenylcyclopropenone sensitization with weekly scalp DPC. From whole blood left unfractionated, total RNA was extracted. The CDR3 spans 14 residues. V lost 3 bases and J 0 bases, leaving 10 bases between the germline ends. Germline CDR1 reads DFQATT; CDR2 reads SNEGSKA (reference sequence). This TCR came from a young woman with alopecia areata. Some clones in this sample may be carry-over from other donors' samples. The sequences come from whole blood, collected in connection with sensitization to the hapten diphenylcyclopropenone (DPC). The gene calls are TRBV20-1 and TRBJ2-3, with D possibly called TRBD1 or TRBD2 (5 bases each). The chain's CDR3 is CSARGEPSTDTQYF. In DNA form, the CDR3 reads TGCAGTGCTAGGGGGGAGCCTAGCACAGATACGCAGTATTTT.